One and the same sample provided the 24 T cell receptor beta chains below, sequenced in a study of neurological immune-mediated disorders. Via MiXCR, TCRdb re-called the 5' RACE reads, giving one row per CDR3 protein. In the table there are 30,000 or so distinct CDR3 sequences, about 14% of which are singletons. Time point here: technical triplicate 2. Sequenced input: CD4+ T cells from blood. The receptors derive from a female donor with HTLV-1-associated myelopathy (HAM/TSP).

This clonotype was seen only once. The chain combines TRBV11-2 with TRBJ2-3; possibly TRBD2 for D (6 bases). The CDR3 spans 14 residues. The germline V and J ends were trimmed by 6 bases and 3 bases, with 13 bases remaining between them. Germline CDR1 is SGHAT and CDR2 is FQNNGV. The CDR3 is CASSAGLPTDTQYF. The CDR3 nucleotides are TGTGCCAGCAGTGCCGGACTACCTACAGATACGCAGTATTTT.

Many counts were recorded for this clonotype. The J gene is TRBJ1-5, the V gene TRBV19; D might be TRBD1 (6 bases). V was pared by 5 bases and J by 6 bases, with 11 bases between. Looked up from germline, CDR1 is LNHDA and CDR2 is SQIVND (reference sequence). This CDR3 contains 13 residues. The CDR3 nucleotides read TGTGCCAGTAGTTGGGGGGCGGGTCAGCCCCAGCATTTT. Translated: CASSWGAGQPQHF. Full variable domain (missing parts from reference TRBV19 and TRBJ1-5): DGGITQSPKYLFRKEGQNVTLSCEQNLNHDAMYWYRQDPGQGLRLIYYSQIVNDFQKGDIAEGYSVSREKKESFPLTVTSAQKNPTAFYLCASSWGAGQPQHFGDGTRLSIL.

At least ten counts were recorded for this clonotype. This chain joins TRBV4-2 and TRBJ1-3, with D hard to call. With 3 bases removed from V and 0 bases from J, the gap between germline ends came to 15 bases. Germline CDR1 and CDR2: LGHNA and YNFKEQ. This CDR3 is built from 17 residues. The CDR3 DNA sequence: TGTGCCAGCAGCCATGGGCGTCAGGTGCGCTCTGGAAACACCATATATTTT. Protein product: CASSHGRQVRSGNTIYF.

The CDR3: CASSKKPYEQYF. The CDR3 bases are TGTGCCAGCAGTAAGAAACCGTACGAGCAGTACTTC. The rearrangement links TRBV7-9 to TRBJ2-7; D uncertain. V lost 6 bases and J lost 4, with 10 bases in between. CDR3 size: 12 residues. Germline V lookup: CDR1 SEHNR, CDR2 FQNEAQ (reference sequence).

This clonotype was counted at least ten times. A read error may produce the germline difference seen at one junction end. This rearrangement joins TRBV9 to TRBJ2-7; no firm D call. CDR1 is SGDLS, CDR2 YYNGEE, per germline. CDR3 size: 14 residues. CDR3 DNA sequence: TGTGCCAGCAGCGTAGATATGGGATCCTCCGAGCAGTACTTC. The encoded protein is CASSVDMGSSEQYF.

This clonotype has at least ten counts. This rearrangement joins TRBV2 to TRBJ2-3, with TRBD2 identical over 9 bases. The germline V gene has CDR1 SNHLY and CDR2 FYNNEI. The CDR3 runs to 16 residues. Trimming cost V 6 bases and J 4 bases; bases outside gene matches: 11. Here the CDR3 DNA reads TGTGCCAGCAGCCGGAAGACGGCGGGAGGGTCAGATACGCAGTATTTT. This translates into CASSRKTAGGSDTQYF.

Many counts were recorded for this clonotype. The CDR3 DNA reads as TGCGCCAGCAGGGGACTAGCGGGGATGTTAGGCAATGAGCAGTTCTTC. Translation: CASRGLAGMLGNEQFF. The rearrangement uses TRBV5-1 and TRBJ2-1; 13 nucleotides agree with TRBD2. Germline V gene lookup returns CDR1 SGHRS and CDR2 YFSETQ. The CDR3 extends over 16 amino acids. Germline trimming cut 5 bases from V and 6 bases from J; bases unmatched to any gene: 8.

This clonotype was seen repeatedly, ten times or more. This chain links TRBV5-1 with TRBJ2-3; 9 nucleotides match TRBD2. Germline V lookup: CDR1 SGHRS, CDR2 YFSETQ. The CDR3 totals 15 residues. V was pared by 0 bases and J by 2 bases, with 1 base of the junction left unmatched. The CDR3 DNA follows: TGCGCCAGCAGCTTGGTAGCGGGAGCCACAGATACGCAGTATTTT. It codes for CASSLVAGATDTQYF.

This clonotype came up a few times. The chain couples TRBV20-1 to TRBJ2-7; 9 bases are a match to TRBD1. Germline CDR1 is DFQATT and CDR2 is SNEGSKA (reference sequence). V shed 1 base and J 6 bases; nucleotides not matched to a gene: 10. This CDR3 is 15 amino acids long. The CDR3: CSARGEVQGASEQYF. In DNA, the CDR3 is TGCAGTGCTAGAGGGGAGGTACAGGGGGCGAGCGAGCAGTACTTC.

This clonotype was recorded at least ten times. V gene TRBV7-9 combines with J gene TRBJ2-6; D ambiguous. The CDR3 consists of 15 residues. Germline V CDR1 and CDR2: SEHNR, FQNEAQ (reference sequence). The V end lost 5 bases, the J end lost 4 bases, and 12 bases lay between the germline ends. Written as DNA, the CDR3 is TGTGCCAGCAGCCTATCTGACGGCGGGGCCAACGTCCTGACTTTC. It translates to CASSLSDGGANVLTF.

This clonotype was counted at least ten times. CDR3 in amino acids: CASSQGARGLGEQYF. The CDR3, as DNA: TGTGCCAGCAGCCAGGGGGCAAGGGGGCTGGGCGAGCAGTACTTC. V gene TRBV3-1 combines with J gene TRBJ2-7; 7 bases are a match to TRBD1. The CDR3 runs to 15 residues. Germline V CDR1 and CDR2: LGHDT, YNNKEL (reference sequence). After removal of 3 bases from V and 6 bases from J, the junction contained 11 bases not matched to a gene.

This clonotype appeared many times. The rearrangement joins TRBV20-1 to TRBJ2-1; 12 bases agree with TRBD2. Trimming at V came to 3 bases and at J to 13 bases, leaving 7 bases not matched to a gene. CDR3 length equals 13 residues. Germline CDR1 DFQATT, CDR2 SNEGSKA (reference sequence). In DNA form, the CDR3 reads TGCAGTGCTAGCGAGACTAGCGGGAGTTTTCAGTTCTTC. Its protein product is CSASETSGSFQFF.

The sample holds many counts of this clonotype. J is TRBJ2-5 and V is TRBV20-1, with a possible D match to TRBD1 (5 bases). The CDR3 has 14 amino acids. CDR1 and CDR2 from the germline V gene are DFQATT and SNEGSKA (reference sequence). Trimming stripped 0 bases from V and 2 bases from J, with 10 bases between. Written as DNA, the CDR3 is TGCAGTGCTAGAGATGGGGCAGGTCAAGAGACCCAGTACTTC. Translated: CSARDGAGQETQYF.

This clonotype has a count of ten or more. The chain is built from TRBV5-1 and TRBJ1-4; TRBD1 is a possible D gene (5 bases). The V end was cut by 7 bases, the J end by 7 bases, with 23 bases between. Germline V lookup: CDR1 SGHRS, CDR2 YFSETQ. The CDR3 length is 16 residues. Written as DNA, the CDR3 is TGCGCCAGCGCCCCCGGGGCAGCGGGTGGAGTTGAAAAACTGTTTTTT. Translating it yields CASAPGAAGGVEKLFF.

This clonotype was recorded many times. This chain connects TRBV20-1 to TRBJ2-7, with 8 bases that match TRBD2. Germline CDR1 is DFQATT and CDR2 is SNEGSKA (reference sequence). Trimming at V came to 6 bases and at J to 3 bases, leaving 25 bases not matched to a gene. The CDR3 loop spans 19 amino acids. The CDR3 DNA reads as TGCAGTGCCCAACTATACCCGCAGCTTGCGGGAGGTACCGTCTACGAGCAGTACTTC. This codes for CSAQLYPQLAGGTVYEQYF.

Many counts were recorded for this clonotype. The genes are TRBV24-1 and TRBJ1-2; D remains ambiguous. There are 13 residues in the CDR3. Germline CDR1 and CDR2: KGHDR and SFDVKD. V was clipped by 4 bases and J by 2 bases, with 7 bases between them. The CDR3: CATSERQNYGYTF. Here the CDR3 DNA reads TGTGCCACCAGTGAAAGACAAAACTATGGCTACACCTTC.

This clonotype occurred many times. DNA of the CDR3: TGTGCCAGCAGCTTACGCAGGGACTATGGCTACACCTTC. Translated: CASSLRRDYGYTF. V usage is TRBV7-2 and J usage is TRBJ1-2; possibly TRBD1 for D (5 bases). Germline loops: CDR1 SGHTA, CDR2 FQGNSA. Trimming pared 2 bases from V and 3 bases from J, leaving 7 bases between. CDR3 length: 13 amino acids.

This clonotype was found many times. The rearrangement links TRBV5-1 to TRBJ2-3; D unresolved. Germline values: CDR1 SGHRS, CDR2 YFSETQ. This CDR3 comprises 15 residues. The ends were cut back, 0 bases at V and 0 bases at J, with 8 bases in the middle. The CDR3 bases are TGCGCCAGCAGCTTGGTTGCGGCGAGCACAGATACGCAGTATTTT. Residues: CASSLVAASTDTQYF.

This clonotype is labeled as medium-sized. The CDR3 spells CASSHIPGTSGGDEQFF. The CDR3 DNA follows: TGTGCCAGCAGCCATATCCCCGGGACTAGCGGGGGCGATGAGCAGTTCTTC. The chain couples TRBV14 to TRBJ2-1; 14 bases agree with TRBD2. CDR1 and CDR2 (germline): SGHDN, FVKESK. J was trimmed by 8 bases and V by 3 bases; bases with no gene match: 9. The CDR3 totals 17 residues.

This clonotype was recorded at least ten times. The rearrangement joins TRBV5-5 to TRBJ2-5; D is unclear. From germline, CDR1 is SGHKS and CDR2 YYEKEE (reference sequence). The V and J ends lost 5 bases and 2 bases respectively, with 13 bases between them. CDR3 size: 14 residues. The CDR3 sequence is CASSRLGQQETQYF. The CDR3 DNA is TGTGCCAGCAGTCGCTTAGGCCAGCAAGAGACCCAGTACTTC.

This clonotype showed up many times. This chain joins TRBV25-1 and TRBJ2-1; 10 bases map to TRBD1. The CDR3 spans 15 residues. In germline, CDR1 is MGHDK, CDR2 SYGVNS. The junction had 10 bases not matched to a gene; V was cut back by 5 bases and J by 9 bases. CDR3 in DNA: TGTGCCAGCAGTCGCTGGGACAGGGGATTTGGTGAGCAGTTCTTC. It is translated as CASSRWDRGFGEQFF.

V is TRBV19 and J is TRBJ2-5; no clear D gene. CDR3 length: 16 amino acids. Looked up from germline, CDR1 is LNHDA and CDR2 is SQIVND (reference sequence). Trimming shortened V by 3 bases and J by 5 bases, and 19 bases separated the two germline ends. The CDR3 DNA reads as TGTGCCAGTAGTATCACCGGTAATAGTAATAGTGAGACCCAGTACTTC. Protein: CASSITGNSNSETQYF.

This clonotype was picked up many times. V usage is TRBV29-1 and J usage is TRBJ2-1; no definite D call. This CDR3 is 9 amino acids long. The V and J ends lost 3 bases and 16 bases respectively, with 10 bases between them. Per the germline V gene, CDR1 is SQVTM and CDR2 is ANQGSEA. This chain's CDR3 is CSVEAEEFF. The CDR3 DNA sequence: TGCAGCGTTGAGGCAGAAGAATTCTTC.

The sample holds many counts of this clonotype. The chain carries TRBV7-9 and TRBJ2-7, with 7 bases that match TRBD1. This CDR3 is 15 amino acids long. From germline, CDR1 is SEHNR and CDR2 FQNEAQ (reference sequence). V lost 6 bases and J lost 0; bases outside the gene matches: 8. The CDR3 DNA reads as TGTGCCAGCAGTTCCGACAGGGAGAGCTCCTACGAGCAGTACTTC. Residues: CASSSDRESSYEQYF.